Shown below are 23 T cell receptor beta chains from a single sample sequenced in a study of PD-1 blockade in classical Hodgkin lymphoma. The repertoire was sequenced with immunoSEQ multiplex PCR; TCRdb's copy has only in-frame clones and lacks some. The sample includes tens of thousands of clones, 88% of them seen just once. Time point specified: cycle 4 day 1 (C4D1), after 5 to 7 weeks of nivolumab. Relapses following autologous stem cell transplantation were seen in all patients, with brentuximab vedotin exposure varying. The sample in question was peripheral blood mononuclear cells (PBMCs), obtained before the fourth cycle of nivolumab. These receptor sequences come from a human donor with classical Hodgkin lymphoma.

The rearrangement links TRBV5-4 to TRBJ2-7, with a tentative D call TRBD1 (6 bases). CDR1 and CDR2 (germline): SGHNT, YYREEE (reference sequence). V was trimmed by 4 bases and J by 3 bases, leaving 14 bases between them. This CDR3 region has 14 residues. The CDR3 reads CASSDRPPGYEQYF. DNA of the CDR3: TGTGCCAGCAGCGACAGGCCCCCGGGCTACGAGCAGTACTTC.

The chain couples TRBV19 to TRBJ2-4; 10 bases align to TRBD1. The trim removed 9 bases at V and 3 bases at J, leaving 2 bases unmatched. Germline V gene sequence: CDR1 LNHDA, CDR2 SQIVND (reference sequence). The CDR3 loop spans 13 amino acids. Here the CDR3 reads CASRDRGKNIQYF. CDR3 bases: TGTGCCAGCCGGGACAGGGGCAAAAACATTCAGTACTTC.

The CDR3 region is CASSPDINTEAFF. CDR3 nucleotide sequence: TGTGCCAGCAGCCCGGACATAAACACTGAAGCTTTCTTT. The J gene is TRBJ1-1, the V gene TRBV5-4; D is perhaps TRBD1 (5 bases). V was cut by 4 bases and J by 2 bases, with 9 bases left in between. The CDR3 spans 13 residues. The germline CDR1 and CDR2 sequences are SGHNT and YYREEE (reference sequence). Full variable domain (missing parts from reference TRBV5-4 and TRBJ1-1): ETGVTQSPTHLIKTRGQQVTLRCSSQSGHNTVSWYQQALGQGPQFIFQYYREEENGRGNFPPRFSGLQFPNYSSELNVNALELDDSALYLCASSPDINTEAFFGQGTRLTVV.

The V gene is TRBV2, the J gene TRBJ2-2; a possible D gene is TRBD2 (6 bases). CDR1 is SNHLY, CDR2 FYNNEI, per germline. V was pared by 6 bases and J by 0 bases, with 11 bases between. This CDR3 contains 15 residues. As DNA, the CDR3 is TGTGCCAGCAGCTGGGACTTACCGAACACCGGGGAGCTGTTTTTT. Translated: CASSWDLPNTGELFF.

The rearrangement uses TRBV19 and TRBJ1-2; TRBD1 matches 9 bases. Per germline, CDR1 LNHDA and CDR2 SQIVND (reference sequence). The CDR3 consists of 18 residues. V dropped 3 bases and J dropped 2; count of bases not matched to a gene: 13. The CDR3 nucleotides read TGTGCCAGTAGTATGACCCCCCTGGGACAGGGTTGGAACTATGGCTACACCTTC. Translating gives CASSMTPLGQGWNYGYTF.

The chain employs TRBV6-1 and TRBJ1-1; D remains ambiguous. The CDR3 runs 11 residues. Trimming shortened V by 10 bases and J by 5 bases, and 11 bases separated the two germline ends. Per germline, CDR1 MNHNS and CDR2 SASEGT. CDR3 DNA sequence: TGTGCCAACCTTTTGGGAACTGAAGCTTTCTTT. It encodes CANLLGTEAFF.

The chain carries TRBV21-1 and TRBJ2-1; the table calls TRBD2, which could not be checked here. TRBV21-1 is classified as a pseudogene. CDR3 size: 15 residues. The CDR3 loop is CASSTHRRDYNEQFF. The CDR3 DNA sequence: TGTGCCAGCAGCACACACCGGCGGGATTACAATGAGCAGTTCTTC.

The CDR3 DNA reads TGTGCCACCAGGACAGGGGGCATAGATACGCAGTATTTT. Residues: CATRTGGIDTQYF. The chain carries TRBV7-3 and TRBJ2-3; 11 bases are shared with TRBD1. Germline loops: CDR1 SGHTA, CDR2 FQGTGA. This CDR3 comprises 13 residues. The V and J ends lost 10 bases and 5 bases, in that order; junction bases with no gene match: 5.

The rearrangement uses TRBV29-1 and TRBJ1-3; D not certain. In germline, CDR1 is SQVTM, CDR2 ANQGSEA. V lost 3 bases and J 1 base, leaving 7 bases between the germline ends. This CDR3 contains 13 residues. CDR3 loop: CSVDGESGNTIYF. The CDR3 bases are TGCAGCGTTGATGGGGAGTCTGGAAACACCATATATTTT.

The chain has TRBV30 and TRBJ1-1; D is unresolved. Germline V gives CDR1 GTSNPN, CDR2 SVGIG (reference sequence). V was clipped by 2 bases and J by 6 bases, with 22 bases between them. The CDR3 is made up of 16 amino acids. The CDR3 coding sequence is TGTGCCTGGAGTCCTACCTCCAGGAATAGGATCTCTGAAGCTTTCTTT. It specifies CAWSPTSRNRISEAFF.

Here the CDR3 DNA reads TGTGCCATCAGTGAGTCTCGGCACTACGAGCAGTACTTC. Translated, it gives CAISESRHYEQYF. The chain is built from TRBV10-3 and TRBJ2-7, with D unresolved. Germline V gene data show CDR1 as ENHRY and CDR2 as SYGVKD. Trimming left V 0 bases short and J 3 bases short, with 6 bases between. The CDR3 consists of 13 residues.

The chain links TRBV19 to TRBJ1-4, with 7 bases identical to TRBD1. CDR1 and CDR2 (germline): LNHDA, SQIVND (reference sequence). The CDR3 extends over 15 amino acids. Unmatched junction bases numbered 2, after V lost 4 bases and J lost 0 bases. DNA for the CDR3: TGTGCCAGTAGTAGACAGGGAGCAACTAATGAAAAACTGTTTTTT. Translating it yields CASSRQGATNEKLFF.

Remarks on this clone: At one end, the junction sequence differs from germline, possibly due to a read error. The chain employs TRBV7-3 and TRBJ2-7; either TRBD1 or TRBD2 may fit D (5 bases each). The CDR3 runs 15 residues. Germline values: CDR1 SGHTA, CDR2 FQGTGA. CDR3 protein: CASSQNRDVSYEQYF. CDR3 DNA: TGCGCCAGCAGCCAAAATCGGGACGTTTCCTACGAGCAGTACTTC. Drawing the rest from reference TRBV7-3 and TRBJ2-7, the complete variable domain is GAGVSQTPSNKVTEKGKYVELRCDPISGHTALYWYRQSLGQGPEFLIYFQGTGAADDSGLPNDRFFAVRPEGSVSTLKIQRTERGDSAVYLCASSQNRDVSYEQYFGPGTRLTVT.

This chain links TRBV2 with TRBJ1-4; TRBD1 is a possible D gene (6 bases). Per the germline V gene, CDR1 is SNHLY and CDR2 is FYNNEI. The CDR3 extends over 16 amino acids. The V and J ends lost 7 bases and 0 bases respectively, with 15 bases between them. The CDR3 DNA follows: TGTGCCAGCACCCCCGAGCCAGGGGCAACTAATGAAAAACTGTTTTTT. Its protein product is CASTPEPGATNEKLFF.

In DNA, the CDR3 is TGTGCCAGCAGTCCACAGAGAAACACTGAAGCTTTCTTT. Residues: CASSPQRNTEAFF. This chain joins TRBV6-4 and TRBJ1-1; D gene unclear. This CDR3 has 13 residues. With 5 bases removed from V and 2 bases from J, the gap between germline ends came to 9 bases. The germline CDR1 and CDR2 sequences are MRHNA and SNTAGT.

The genes are TRBV29-1 and TRBJ2-3; possibly TRBD1 or TRBD2 for D (5 bases each). Germline V gene data show CDR1 as SQVTM and CDR2 as ANQGSEA. Trimming cost V 6 bases and J 5 bases, with 18 bases left between them. The CDR3 loop spans 14 amino acids. The CDR3, as DNA: TGCAGCGTAGGAGACAGCGGCCTTGAAGATACGCAGTATTTT. It specifies CSVGDSGLEDTQYF.

J is TRBJ1-2 and V is TRBV18; no firm D call. Looked up from germline, CDR1 is KGHSH and CDR2 is LQKENI. Trimming shortened V by 3 bases and J by 4 bases, and 9 bases separated the two germline ends. The CDR3 is made up of 13 amino acids. The CDR3 reads CASSPGHFYGYTF. The DNA of the CDR3 is TGTGCCAGCTCACCGGGCCATTTCTATGGCTACACCTTC.

The genes are TRBV21-1 and TRBJ2-7; the DNA was not used to check the table's D call, TRBD2. TRBV21-1 is classified as a pseudogene. CDR3 size: 13 residues. The CDR3 sequence: CASSNWREYEQYF. The CDR3 DNA sequence: TGTGCCAGCAGCAACTGGCGGGAGTACGAGCAGTACTTC.

V usage is TRBV9 and J usage is TRBJ2-2; 7 bases line up with TRBD1. Per germline, CDR1 SGDLS and CDR2 YYNGEE. Trimming removed 4 bases from V and 5 bases from J; junction bases left unmatched: 8. The CDR3 totals 15 residues. The CDR3 coding sequence is TGTGCCAGCAGCTCACGACAGGGATGGACCGGGGAGCTGTTTTTT. Its protein product is CASSSRQGWTGELFF. The full variable domain, rest sourced from reference TRBV9 and TRBJ2-2, is DSGVTQTPKHLITATGQRVTLRCSPRSGDLSVYWYQQSLDQGLQFLIQYYNGEERAKGNILERFSAQQFPDLHSELNLSSLELGDSALYFCASSSRQGWTGELFFGEGSRLTVL.

CDR3 amino acids: CASSTGQGDSETQYF. CDR3 sequence (DNA): TGTGCCAGTAGCACCGGACAGGGCGATTCGGAGACCCAGTACTTC. The chain combines TRBV19 with TRBJ2-5; 8 nucleotides match TRBD1. The germline V gene encodes CDR1 LNHDA and CDR2 SQIVND (reference sequence). The CDR3 is 15 amino acids. Trimming took 6 bases from V and 5 from J; bases not matched to a gene: 11.

The CDR3 DNA reads TGTGCCACCAGCAGAGATGTCGGGGCGGTAGATACGCAGTATTTT. This encodes CATSRDVGAVDTQYF. V usage is TRBV15 and J usage is TRBJ2-3; D could derive from TRBD1 or TRBD2 (5 bases each). The CDR3 has 15 residues. CDR1 and CDR2 (germline): LNHNV, YYDKDF (reference sequence). Trimming left V 0 bases short and J 5 bases short, with 12 bases between.

This rearrangement joins TRBV6-5 to TRBJ2-3, with a tentative D call TRBD2 (5 bases). The V end lost 7 bases, the J end lost 5 bases, and 13 bases lay between the germline ends. Germline CDR1 is MNHEY and CDR2 is SVGAGI. CDR3 length: 13 amino acids. CDR3 sequence (DNA): TGTGCCAGCACGGACCCCGGGGAAGATACGCAGTATTTT. Its translation is CASTDPGEDTQYF.

V usage is TRBV4-1 and J usage is TRBJ1-5; tentative D call: TRBD1 (5 bases). The CDR3 spans 17 residues. Germline V lookup: CDR1 MGHRA, CDR2 YSYEKL. Trimming cost V 0 bases and J 6 bases, with 18 bases left between them. CDR3 loop: CASSQDFSGGFGQPQHF. The CDR3 region has the DNA TGCGCCAGCAGCCAAGATTTCTCTGGGGGATTTGGTCAGCCCCAGCATTTT.